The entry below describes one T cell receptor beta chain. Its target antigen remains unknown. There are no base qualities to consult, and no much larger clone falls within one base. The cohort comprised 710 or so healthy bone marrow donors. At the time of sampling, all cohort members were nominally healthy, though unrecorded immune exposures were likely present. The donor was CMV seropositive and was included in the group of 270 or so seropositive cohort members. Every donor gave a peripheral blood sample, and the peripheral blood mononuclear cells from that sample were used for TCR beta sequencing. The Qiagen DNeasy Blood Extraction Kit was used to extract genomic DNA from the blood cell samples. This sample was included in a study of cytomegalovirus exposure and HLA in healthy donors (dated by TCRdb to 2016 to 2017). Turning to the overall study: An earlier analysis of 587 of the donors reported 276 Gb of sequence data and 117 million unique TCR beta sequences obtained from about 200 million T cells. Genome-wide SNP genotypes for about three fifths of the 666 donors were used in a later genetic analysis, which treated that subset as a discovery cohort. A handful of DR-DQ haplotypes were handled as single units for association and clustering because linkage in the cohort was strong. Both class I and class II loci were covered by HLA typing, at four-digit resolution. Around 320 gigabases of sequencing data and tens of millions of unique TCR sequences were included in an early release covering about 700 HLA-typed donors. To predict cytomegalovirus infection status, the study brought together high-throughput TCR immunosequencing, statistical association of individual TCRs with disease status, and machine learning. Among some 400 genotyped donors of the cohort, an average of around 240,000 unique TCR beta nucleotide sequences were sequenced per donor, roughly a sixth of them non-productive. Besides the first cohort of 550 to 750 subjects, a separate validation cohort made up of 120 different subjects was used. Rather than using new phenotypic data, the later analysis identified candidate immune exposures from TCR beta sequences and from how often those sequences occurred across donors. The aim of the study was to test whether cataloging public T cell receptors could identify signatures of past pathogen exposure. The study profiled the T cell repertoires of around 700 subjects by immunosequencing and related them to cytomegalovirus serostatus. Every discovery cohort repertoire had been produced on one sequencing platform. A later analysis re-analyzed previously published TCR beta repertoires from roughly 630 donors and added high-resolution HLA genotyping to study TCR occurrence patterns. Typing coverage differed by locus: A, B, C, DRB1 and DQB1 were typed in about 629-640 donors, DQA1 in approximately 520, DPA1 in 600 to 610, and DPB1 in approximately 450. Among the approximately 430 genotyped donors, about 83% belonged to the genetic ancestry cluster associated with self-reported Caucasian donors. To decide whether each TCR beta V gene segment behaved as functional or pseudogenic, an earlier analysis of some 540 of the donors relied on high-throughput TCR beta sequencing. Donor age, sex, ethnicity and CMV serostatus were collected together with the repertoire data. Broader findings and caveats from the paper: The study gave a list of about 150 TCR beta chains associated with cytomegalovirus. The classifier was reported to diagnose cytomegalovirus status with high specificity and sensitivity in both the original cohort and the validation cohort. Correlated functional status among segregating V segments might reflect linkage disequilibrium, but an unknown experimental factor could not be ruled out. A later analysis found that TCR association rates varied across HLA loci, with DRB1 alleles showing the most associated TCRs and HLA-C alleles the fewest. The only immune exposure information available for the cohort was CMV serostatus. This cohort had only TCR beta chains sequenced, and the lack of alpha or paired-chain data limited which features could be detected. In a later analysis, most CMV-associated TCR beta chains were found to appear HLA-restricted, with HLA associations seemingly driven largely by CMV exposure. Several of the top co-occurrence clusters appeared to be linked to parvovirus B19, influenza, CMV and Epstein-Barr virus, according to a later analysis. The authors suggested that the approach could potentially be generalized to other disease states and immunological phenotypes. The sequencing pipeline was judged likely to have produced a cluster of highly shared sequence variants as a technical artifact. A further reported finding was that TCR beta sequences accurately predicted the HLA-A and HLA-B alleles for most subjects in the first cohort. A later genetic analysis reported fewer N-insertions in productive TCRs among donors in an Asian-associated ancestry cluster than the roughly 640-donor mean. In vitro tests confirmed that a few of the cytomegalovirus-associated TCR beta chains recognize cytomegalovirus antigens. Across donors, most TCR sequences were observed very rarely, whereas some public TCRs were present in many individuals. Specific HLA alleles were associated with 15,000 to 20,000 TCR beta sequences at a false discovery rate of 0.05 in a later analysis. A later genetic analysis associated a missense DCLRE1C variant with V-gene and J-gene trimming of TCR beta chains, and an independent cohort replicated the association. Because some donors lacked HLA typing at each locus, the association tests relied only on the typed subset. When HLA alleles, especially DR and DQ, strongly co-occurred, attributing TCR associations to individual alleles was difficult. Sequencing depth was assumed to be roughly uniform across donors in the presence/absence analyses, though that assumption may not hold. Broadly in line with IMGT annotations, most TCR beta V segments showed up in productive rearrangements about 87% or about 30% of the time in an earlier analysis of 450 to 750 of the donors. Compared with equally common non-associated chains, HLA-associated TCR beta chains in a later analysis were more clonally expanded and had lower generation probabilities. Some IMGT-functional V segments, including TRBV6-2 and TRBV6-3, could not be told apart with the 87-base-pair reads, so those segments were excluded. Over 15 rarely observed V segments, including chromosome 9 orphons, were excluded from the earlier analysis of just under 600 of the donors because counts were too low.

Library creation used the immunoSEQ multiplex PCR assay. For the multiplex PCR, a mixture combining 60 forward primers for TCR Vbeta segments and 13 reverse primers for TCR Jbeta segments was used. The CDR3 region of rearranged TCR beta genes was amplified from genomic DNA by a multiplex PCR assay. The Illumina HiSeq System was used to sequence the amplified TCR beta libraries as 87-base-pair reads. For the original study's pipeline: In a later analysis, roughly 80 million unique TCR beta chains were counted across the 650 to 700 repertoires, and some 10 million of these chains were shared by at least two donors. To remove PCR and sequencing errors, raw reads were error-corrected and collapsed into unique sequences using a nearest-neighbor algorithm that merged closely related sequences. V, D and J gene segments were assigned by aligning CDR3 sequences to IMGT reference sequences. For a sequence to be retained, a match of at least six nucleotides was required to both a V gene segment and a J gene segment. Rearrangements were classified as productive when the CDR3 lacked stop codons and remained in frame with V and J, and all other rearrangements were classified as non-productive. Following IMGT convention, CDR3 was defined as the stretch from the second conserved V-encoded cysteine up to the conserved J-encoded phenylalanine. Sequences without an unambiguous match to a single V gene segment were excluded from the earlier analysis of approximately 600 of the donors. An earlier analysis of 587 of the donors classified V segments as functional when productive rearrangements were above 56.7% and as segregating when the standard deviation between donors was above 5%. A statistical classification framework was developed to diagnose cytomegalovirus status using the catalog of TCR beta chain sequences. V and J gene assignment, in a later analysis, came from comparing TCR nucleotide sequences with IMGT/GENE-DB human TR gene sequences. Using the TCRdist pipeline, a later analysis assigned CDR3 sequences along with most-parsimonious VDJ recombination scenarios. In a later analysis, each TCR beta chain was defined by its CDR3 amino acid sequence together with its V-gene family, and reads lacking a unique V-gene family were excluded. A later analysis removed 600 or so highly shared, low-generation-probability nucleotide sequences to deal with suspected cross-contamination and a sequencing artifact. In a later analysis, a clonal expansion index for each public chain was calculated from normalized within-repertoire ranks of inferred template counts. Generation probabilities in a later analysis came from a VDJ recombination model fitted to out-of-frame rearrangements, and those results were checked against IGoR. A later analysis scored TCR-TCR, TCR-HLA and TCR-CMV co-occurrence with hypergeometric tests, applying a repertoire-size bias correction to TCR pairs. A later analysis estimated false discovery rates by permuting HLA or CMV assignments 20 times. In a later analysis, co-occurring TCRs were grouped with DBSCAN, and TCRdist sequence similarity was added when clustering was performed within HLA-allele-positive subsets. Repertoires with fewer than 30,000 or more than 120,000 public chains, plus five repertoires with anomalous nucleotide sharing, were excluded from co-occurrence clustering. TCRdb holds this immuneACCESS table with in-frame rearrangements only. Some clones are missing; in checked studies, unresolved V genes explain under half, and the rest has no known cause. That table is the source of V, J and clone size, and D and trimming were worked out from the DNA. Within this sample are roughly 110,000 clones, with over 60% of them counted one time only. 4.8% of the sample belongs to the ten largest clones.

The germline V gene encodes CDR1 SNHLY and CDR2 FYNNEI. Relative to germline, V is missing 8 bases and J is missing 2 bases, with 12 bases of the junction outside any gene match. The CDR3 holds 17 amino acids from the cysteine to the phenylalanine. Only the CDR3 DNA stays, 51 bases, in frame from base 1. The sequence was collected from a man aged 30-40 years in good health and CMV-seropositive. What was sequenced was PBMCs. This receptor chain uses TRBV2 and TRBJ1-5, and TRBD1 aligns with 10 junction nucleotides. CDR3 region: CASGTGTGVVRNQPQHF. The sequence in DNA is TGTGCCAGCGGGACCGGGACAGGGGTGGTACGCAATCAGCCCCAGCATTTT.